The clone carrying this TCR beta chain was observed many times. Priming of first-strand cDNA relied on TRAV- and TRBV-specific primers (covering alpha and beta chains). Both a constant-region primer and a V-primer adapter served to amplify TCRs across roughly 20 PCR cycles. mRNA, once isolated, was amplified by in vitro transcription. TCRdb re-called the reads with MiXCR, one entry per CDR3 protein. The repertoire consists of tens of thousands of distinct CDR3 sequences, with 20% to 25% occurring once and the leading ten covering over 10%. The data belong to a study of low-dose radiotherapy and immunotherapy resistance in tumors. The overall study: Cohort 2, a group dosed every two weeks at 1 Gy per fraction, received 13 Gy in total over 26 weeks.

The V segment lost 4 bases and the J segment 3 bases; nucleotides outside the gene matches: 14. The length of the CDR3 is 17 residues. CDR1 SGHRS and CDR2 YFSETQ come from the germline V gene. The time point here: after trial treatment. Treatment denoted: LDRT plus nivolumab, ipilimumab, low-dose cyclophosphamide and aspirin (RACIN trial). Donors, who were enrolled in a single-arm phase I dose-escalation trial, received nivolumab, ipilimumab, aspirin, low-dose cyclophosphamide and low-dose radiotherapy. The gene calls are TRBV5-1 and TRBJ2-3; 7 nucleotides align to TRBD2. The receptor was derived from a female donor with ovarian cancer. This specimen was PBMCs, taken after low-dose radiotherapy plus immunotherapy. CDR3 amino acids: CASSRALAAARTDTQYF. The DNA for the CDR3 is TGCGCCAGCAGCCGGGCCCTAGCGGCGGCCAGAACAGATACGCAGTATTTT.